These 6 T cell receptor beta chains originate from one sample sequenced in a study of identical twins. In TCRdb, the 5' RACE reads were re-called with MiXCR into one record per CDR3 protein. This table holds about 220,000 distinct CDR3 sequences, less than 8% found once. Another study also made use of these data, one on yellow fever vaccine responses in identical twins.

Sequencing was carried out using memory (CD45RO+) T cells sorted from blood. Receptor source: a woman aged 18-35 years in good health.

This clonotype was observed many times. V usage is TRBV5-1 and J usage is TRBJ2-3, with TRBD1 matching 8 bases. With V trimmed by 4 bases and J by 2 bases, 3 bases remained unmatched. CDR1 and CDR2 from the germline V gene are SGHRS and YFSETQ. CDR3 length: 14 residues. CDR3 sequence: CASSPGQATDTQYF. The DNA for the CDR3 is TGCGCCAGCAGCCCGGGACAGGCCACAGATACGCAGTATTTT.

DNA of the CDR3: TGTGCCAGTGAATCGTCGGGACAGGGTCTAGATACGCAGTATTTT. Its protein is CASESSGQGLDTQYF. The chain is built from TRBV2 and TRBJ2-3; 9 positions agree with TRBD1. J gave up 5 bases and V 9 bases, and 12 bases lay outside the gene matches. Germline V gene data show CDR1 as SNHLY and CDR2 as FYNNEI. This CDR3 contains 15 residues.

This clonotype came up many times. The CDR3 is CASSLAGSGSSYNEQFF. The CDR3 nucleotides are TGCGCCAGCAGCTTGGCCGGTAGCGGGAGCTCCTACAATGAGCAGTTCTTC. V and J are TRBV5-1 and TRBJ2-1; 9 bases match TRBD2. The V gene's germline CDR1 is SGHRS and CDR2 YFSETQ. Losses at the gene ends were 0 bases for V and 0 bases for J; bases not matched to a gene: 4. The CDR3 consists of 17 residues.

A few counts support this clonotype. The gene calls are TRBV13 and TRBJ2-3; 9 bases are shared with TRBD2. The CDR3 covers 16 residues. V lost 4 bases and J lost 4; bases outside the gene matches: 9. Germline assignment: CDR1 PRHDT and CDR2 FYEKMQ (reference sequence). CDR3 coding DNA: TGTGCCAGCAGCTCGCCTCCGGGACTAGCACCAGATACGCAGTATTTT. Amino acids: CASSSPPGLAPDTQYF.

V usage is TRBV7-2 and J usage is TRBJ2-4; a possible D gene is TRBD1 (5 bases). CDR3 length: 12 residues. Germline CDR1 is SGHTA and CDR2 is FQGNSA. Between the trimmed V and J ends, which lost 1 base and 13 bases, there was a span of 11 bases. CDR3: CASSLDQGKQYF. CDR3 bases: TGTGCCAGCAGCTTAGACCAGGGAAAACAGTACTTC.

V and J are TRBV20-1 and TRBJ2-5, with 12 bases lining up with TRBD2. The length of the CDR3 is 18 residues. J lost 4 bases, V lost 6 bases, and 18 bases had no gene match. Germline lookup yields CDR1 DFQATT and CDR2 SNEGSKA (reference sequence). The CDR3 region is CSAPDPSASGGARETQYF. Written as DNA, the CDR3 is TGCAGTGCCCCAGATCCGAGCGCTAGCGGGGGGGCCCGAGAGACCCAGTACTTC.